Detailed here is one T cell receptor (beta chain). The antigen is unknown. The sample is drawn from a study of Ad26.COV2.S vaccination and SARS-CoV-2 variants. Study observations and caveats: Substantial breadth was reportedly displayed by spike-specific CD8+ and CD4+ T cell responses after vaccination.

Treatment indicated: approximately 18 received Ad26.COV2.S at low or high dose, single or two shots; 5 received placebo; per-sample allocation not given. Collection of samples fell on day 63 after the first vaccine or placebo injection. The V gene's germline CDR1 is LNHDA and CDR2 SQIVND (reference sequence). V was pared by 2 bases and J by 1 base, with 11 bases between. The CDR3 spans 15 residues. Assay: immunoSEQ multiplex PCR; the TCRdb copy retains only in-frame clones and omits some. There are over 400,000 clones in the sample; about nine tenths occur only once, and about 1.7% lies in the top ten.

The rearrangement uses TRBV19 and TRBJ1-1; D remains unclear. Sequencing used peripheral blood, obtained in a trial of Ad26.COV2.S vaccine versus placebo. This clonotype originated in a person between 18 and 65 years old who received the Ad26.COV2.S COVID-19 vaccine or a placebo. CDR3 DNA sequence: TGTGCCAGTAGTATATTCCCGGGGTCGAACACTGAAGCTTTCTTT. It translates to CASSIFPGSNTEAFF.